The following is a T cell receptor (beta chain) sequence with its context. The sample is drawn from a study of blood T cell repertoires in COVID-19. In the study overall: Spain, Italy and the United States supplied samples that represented acute and convalescent COVID-19. PBMCs, B-cell-depleted T cells, or T cells were the source of the cDNA or gDNA that made up the material.

There are 17 residues in the CDR3. V lost 2 bases, J lost 3 bases, and 19 bases lay in between. The V gene's germline CDR1 is SGHVS and CDR2 FNYEAQ. In the source study's methods: Estimates of nucleated cell counts were drawn from the amplification of reference gene primers. Here immunoSEQ multiplex PCR was the method, and the copy in TCRdb shows in-frame clones only, minus some. That table furnishes V, J and clone size, whereas the DNA furnished D and trimming. The sample lists around 140,000 clones, roughly 90% occurring once. This chain connects TRBV7-6 to TRBJ2-5; the D gene is possibly TRBD1 (6 bases). Sequencing input: peripheral blood. The clonotype originates from a man between 60 and 75 years old with active or convalescent COVID-19. This chain's CDR3 is CASSLYFWPGQKETQYF. The DNA for the CDR3 is TGTGCCAGCAGCTTATATTTCTGGCCAGGACAGAAAGAGACCCAGTACTTC.